This T cell receptor (beta chain) appears in the sequencing data of a study of cytomegalovirus exposure and HLA in healthy donors (dated by TCRdb to about 2017). In the study overall: According to an earlier analysis of around 600 of the donors, 150 million to 200 million T cells yielded 117 million unique TCR beta sequences and around 280 Gb of sequence data. Approximately 310 gigabases of sequencing data and tens of millions of unique TCR sequences were included in an early release covering roughly 600 HLA-typed donors. Of the 398 genotyped donors, more than 75% were placed in the genetic ancestry cluster associated with self-reported Caucasian donors. The study aimed to test whether cataloging public T cell receptors could reveal signatures of past pathogen exposure. Using immunosequencing, the study profiled T cell repertoires from fewer than 850 subjects and related those repertoires to cytomegalovirus serostatus. A separate validation cohort of some 130 different subjects was used in addition to the 666-subject first cohort. The study combined high-throughput TCR immunosequencing, statistical association of individual TCRs with disease status, and machine learning to predict cytomegalovirus infection status. A later analysis re-examined previously published TCR beta repertoires from just over 650 donors and added high-resolution HLA genotyping to investigate patterns of TCR occurrence. The later analysis used no new phenotypic data to find candidate immune exposures, relying instead on TCR beta sequences and their occurrence across donors. In an earlier analysis of 500 to 650 of the donors, high-throughput TCR beta sequencing was used to judge whether each TCR beta V gene segment behaved as functional or pseudogenic. Donor age, sex, ethnicity and CMV serostatus were collected together with the repertoire data. In a later genetic analysis, genome-wide SNP genotypes for about 55% of the roughly 670 donors were used, and that subset was treated as a discovery cohort. All discovery cohort repertoires had been generated using a single sequencing platform. Class I and class II HLA loci were covered by the typing at four-digit resolution. Typing coverage differed by locus: A, B, C, DRB1 and DQB1 were typed in roughly 620-640 donors, DQA1 in approximately 520, DPA1 in nearly 610, and DPB1 in 450 to 490. Five DR-DQ haplotypes were handled as single units for association and clustering because linkage in the cohort was strong. Across some 400 genotyped donors of the cohort, an average of roughly 250,000 unique TCR beta nucleotide sequences per donor were sequenced, and 15% to 20% of those sequences were non-productive. Study-wide conclusions, independent of this receptor: At a false discovery rate of 0.05, a later analysis linked under 20,000 TCR beta sequences to specific HLA alleles. When HLA alleles, especially DR and DQ, strongly co-occurred, TCR associations were difficult to assign to individual alleles. Immune exposure information for the cohort was limited to CMV serostatus. A few of the identified cytomegalovirus-associated TCR beta chains were confirmed in vitro to be specific for cytomegalovirus antigens. A later analysis found that TCR association rates varied across HLA loci, with DRB1 alleles showing the most associated TCRs and HLA-C alleles the fewest. While some public TCRs were present in many individuals, most TCR sequences turned up only very rarely across donors. A cluster of highly shared sequence variants was judged likely to be a technical artifact of the sequencing pipeline. According to a later analysis, parvovirus B19, influenza, CMV and Epstein-Barr virus appeared linked to several top co-occurrence clusters. Because HLA typing was unavailable for some donors at each locus, only the typed subset was used in association tests. An association between a missense DCLRE1C variant and V-gene and J-gene trimming of TCR beta chains was found in a later genetic analysis and replicated in an independent cohort. This cohort had only TCR beta chains sequenced, and the lack of alpha or paired-chain data limited which features could be detected. A later analysis found that most CMV-associated TCR beta chains appeared HLA-restricted, with HLA associations seemingly driven largely by CMV exposure. The classifier was reported to diagnose cytomegalovirus status with high specificity and sensitivity in both the original and validation cohorts. In the study, 150 to 200 TCR beta chains were listed as associated with cytomegalovirus. Because counts were too low, roughly 16 rarely observed V segments, including chromosome 9 orphons, were left out of the earlier analysis of over 550 of the donors. Broadly in line with IMGT annotations, most TCR beta V segments showed up in productive rearrangements about 87% or about 30% of the time in an earlier analysis of approximately 600 of the donors. Linkage disequilibrium might explain the correlated functional status among segregating V segments, but an unknown experimental factor could not be ruled out. In a later analysis, HLA-associated TCR beta chains showed more clonal expansion and lower generation probabilities than non-associated chains that were equally common. The 87-base-pair reads could not distinguish some IMGT-functional V segments, including TRBV6-2 and TRBV6-3, so those segments were excluded. The authors suggested that the approach could potentially be extended to other disease states and immunological phenotypes. Presence/absence analyses assumed roughly uniform sequencing depth across donors, an assumption that may not hold. A further reported finding was that TCR beta sequences accurately predicted the HLA-A and HLA-B alleles for most subjects in the first cohort. Compared with the 666-donor mean, donors in an Asian-associated ancestry cluster had fewer N-insertions in productive TCRs, according to a later genetic analysis.

This clone was seen a handful of times. No antigen is known for it. Base qualities are not provided; no much larger clone lies one nucleotide away. The cohort was made up of 650 to 700 healthy bone marrow donors. At the time of sampling, all cohort members were nominally healthy, though unrecorded immune exposures were likely present. The donor tested CMV seronegative, placing the donor among the 300 to 450 seronegative members of the cohort. Every donor gave a peripheral blood sample, and the peripheral blood mononuclear cells from that sample were used for TCR beta sequencing. The Qiagen DNeasy Blood Extraction Kit was used to extract genomic DNA from the blood cell samples. Including cysteine and phenylalanine, the CDR3 has 13 amino acids. Only the CDR3 portion is preserved as DNA: 39 bases, with reading frame beginning at the first base. Via the germline V gene, CDR1 is MDHEN and CDR2 SYDVKM. Deletion took 3 bases off V and 13 bases off J, with a span of 13 bases between the germline ends.

Library generation was performed with the immunoSEQ multiplex PCR assay. The multiplex PCR relied on a mix of 60 forward primers for TCR Vbeta segments and 13 reverse primers for TCR Jbeta segments. The CDR3 region of rearranged TCR beta genes was amplified from genomic DNA with a multiplex PCR assay. Amplified TCR beta libraries were sequenced as 87-base-pair reads on the Illumina HiSeq System. Per the source publication's procedure: A later analysis counted about 80 million unique TCR beta chains across the 550 to 800 repertoires, and 9.5 million to 11 million of these chains were shared by at least two donors. Raw reads were error-corrected and collapsed into unique sequences by a nearest-neighbor algorithm in which closely related sequences were merged to remove PCR and sequencing errors. V, D and J gene segments were assigned by aligning CDR3 sequences to IMGT reference sequences. Each retained sequence needed at least a six-nucleotide match to both a V gene segment and a J gene segment. Rearrangements were classified as productive when the CDR3 lacked stop codons and remained in frame with V and J, and all other rearrangements were classified as non-productive. CDR3 was defined according to IMGT convention as the region running from the second conserved V-encoded cysteine to the conserved J-encoded phenylalanine. The earlier analysis of 550 to 650 of the donors excluded any sequence lacking an unambiguous match to a single V gene segment. In an earlier analysis of approximately 590 of the donors, V segments were called functional above 56.7% productive rearrangements and were called segregating when the between-donor standard deviation exceeded 5%. To diagnose cytomegalovirus status from the catalog of TCR beta chain sequences, a statistical classification framework was built. In a later analysis, TCR nucleotide sequences were compared against IMGT/GENE-DB human TR gene sequences so that V and J genes could be assigned. In a later analysis, CDR3 sequences and most-parsimonious VDJ recombination scenarios were assigned using the TCRdist pipeline. In a later analysis, every TCR beta chain was defined by the combination of its CDR3 amino acid sequence and its V-gene family, and reads without a unique V-gene family were dropped. To address suspected cross-contamination and a sequencing artifact, a later analysis removed around 600 highly shared, low-generation-probability nucleotide sequences. A later analysis calculated a clonal expansion index for each public chain from normalized within-repertoire ranks of inferred template counts. In a later analysis, generation probabilities were computed using a VDJ recombination model fitted to out-of-frame rearrangements, and the results were checked against IGoR. A later analysis scored TCR-TCR, TCR-HLA and TCR-CMV co-occurrence with hypergeometric tests, applying a repertoire-size bias correction to TCR pairs. In a later analysis, false discovery rates were estimated by permuting HLA or CMV assignments 20 times. In a later analysis, co-occurring TCRs were grouped with DBSCAN, and TCRdist sequence similarity was added when clustering was performed within HLA-allele-positive subsets. Repertoires with fewer than 30,000 or more than 120,000 public chains, plus five repertoires with anomalous nucleotide sharing, were excluded from co-occurrence clustering. In its TCRdb copy, this immuneACCESS table keeps in-frame sequences only and misses some clones. Where compared with another copy, unresolved V genes explain less than half of these, and the others have no known cause. V and J calls and clone size are those listed in that table; D and trimming were worked out from the DNA. Here the sample has some 150,000 clones; 71% occur a single time. Of the sample, over 2.5% falls within the top ten clones.

The TCR was taken from a woman between 25 and 40 years old in good health and CMV-seronegative. The rearranged chain carries TRBV28 and TRBJ1-6; a confident D gene designation cannot be given. The sequenced sample was PBMCs. The nucleotides are TGTGCCAGCAGTTTCCCCAACAGTCGGCCCCTCCACTTT. The encoded protein is CASSFPNSRPLHF. This CDR3, with the reference TRBV28 and TRBJ1-6 proteins standing in past its ends, gives the full variable domain DVKVTQSSRYLVKRTGEKVFLECVQDMDHENMFWYRQDPGLGLRLIYFSYDVKMKEKGDIPEGYSVSREKKERFSLILESASTNQTSMYLCASSFPNSRPLHFGNGTRLTVT.